The 2 T cell receptor beta chains in this list originate from one sample, sequenced in a study of tumor-infiltrating lymphocytes in primary liver carcinoma. Researchers generated TCR beta cDNA from about 500 ng of total RNA, relying on a constant-region primer. A slightly modified ARM-PCR protocol with three nested multiplex PCR rounds produced these TCR beta libraries. With TRBV1-TRBV30 forward primers and a C-beta reverse primer, the first two PCR rounds were run for nine to eleven cycles each. TCRdb analysed the multiplex PCR reads with MiXCR anew, one entry per CDR3 protein. The data contain around 120,000 distinct CDR3 sequences, approximately 71% of them singletons. From roughly 18-30 mg of unsorted bulk tissue, DNA and RNA were co-extracted together. Sequenced: tumor-adjacent normal liver tissue. The receptors here all came from a woman aged 55-70 years with primary liver carcinoma and hepatitis B virus infection.

Worth noting for this clonotype: The junction does not match germline at one end; this may be a read error. The chain is built from TRBV14 and TRBJ2-1; 9 bases are shared with TRBD2. CDR1 SGHDN and CDR2 FVKESK come from the germline V gene. This CDR3 has 15 residues. CDR3 bases: TGTGCCAGCAGCGCCCTGGGACTAGCCACCGGTGAGCAACTCTTC. Residues: CASSALGLATGEQLF.

The chain couples TRBV29-1 to TRBJ2-1, with 7 bases fitting TRBD2. The CDR3 sequence is 13 residues long. The V gene end was trimmed by 8 bases and the J gene end by 6 bases; junction bases not matched to a gene: 10. Germline values: CDR1 SQVTM, CDR2 ANQGSEA. In nucleotides, the CDR3 is TGCAGCACATGGACTAGTGGGAGCAATGAGCAGTTCTTC. Amino acid sequence: CSTWTSGSNEQFF.